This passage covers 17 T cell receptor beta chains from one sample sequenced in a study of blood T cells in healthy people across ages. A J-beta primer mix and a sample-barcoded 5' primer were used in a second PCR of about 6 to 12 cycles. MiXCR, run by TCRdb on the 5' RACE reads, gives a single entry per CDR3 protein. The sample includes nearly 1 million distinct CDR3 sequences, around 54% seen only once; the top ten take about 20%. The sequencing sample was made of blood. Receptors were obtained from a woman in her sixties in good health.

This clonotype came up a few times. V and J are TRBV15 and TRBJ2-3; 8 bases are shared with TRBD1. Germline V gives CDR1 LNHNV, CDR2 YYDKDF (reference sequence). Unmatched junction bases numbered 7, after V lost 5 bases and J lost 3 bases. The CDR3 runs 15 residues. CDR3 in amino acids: CATSYNRGDTDTQYF. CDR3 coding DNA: TGTGCCACCAGCTACAACAGGGGGGATACAGATACGCAGTATTTT.

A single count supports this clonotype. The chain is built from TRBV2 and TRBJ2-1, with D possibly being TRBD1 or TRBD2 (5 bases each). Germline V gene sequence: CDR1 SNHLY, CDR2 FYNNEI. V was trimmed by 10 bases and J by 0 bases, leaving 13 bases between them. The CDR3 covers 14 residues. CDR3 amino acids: CATAWGTSYNEQFF. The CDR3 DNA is TGTGCCACCGCCTGGGGGACCTCCTACAATGAGCAGTTCTTC.

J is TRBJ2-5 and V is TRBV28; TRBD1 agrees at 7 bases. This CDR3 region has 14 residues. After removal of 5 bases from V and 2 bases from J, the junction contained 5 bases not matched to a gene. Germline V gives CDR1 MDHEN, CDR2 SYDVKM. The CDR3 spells CASSHSGQQETQYF. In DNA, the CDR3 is TGTGCCAGCAGTCATTCGGGACAGCAAGAGACCCAGTACTTC. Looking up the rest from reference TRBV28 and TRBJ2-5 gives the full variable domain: DVKVTQSSRYLVKRTGEKVFLECVQDMDHENMFWYRQDPGLGLRLIYFSYDVKMKEKGDIPEGYSVSREKKERFSLILESASTNQTSMYLCASSHSGQQETQYFGPGTRLLVL.

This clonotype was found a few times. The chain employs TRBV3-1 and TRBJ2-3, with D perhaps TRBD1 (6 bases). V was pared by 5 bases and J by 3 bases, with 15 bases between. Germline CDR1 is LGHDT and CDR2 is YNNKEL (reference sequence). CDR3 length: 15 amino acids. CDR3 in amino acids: CASSVVGATTDTQYF. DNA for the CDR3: TGTGCCAGCAGCGTCGTGGGGGCTACGACAGATACGCAGTATTTT.

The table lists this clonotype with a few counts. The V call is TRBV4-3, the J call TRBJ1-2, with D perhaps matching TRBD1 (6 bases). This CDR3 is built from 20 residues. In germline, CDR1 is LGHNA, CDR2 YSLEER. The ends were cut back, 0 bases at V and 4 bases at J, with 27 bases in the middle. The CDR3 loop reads CASSQDNLGGLTGTPYGYTF. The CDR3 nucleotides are TGCGCCAGCAGCCAAGATAATCTTGGGGGTCTTACCGGGACACCCTATGGCTACACCTTC.

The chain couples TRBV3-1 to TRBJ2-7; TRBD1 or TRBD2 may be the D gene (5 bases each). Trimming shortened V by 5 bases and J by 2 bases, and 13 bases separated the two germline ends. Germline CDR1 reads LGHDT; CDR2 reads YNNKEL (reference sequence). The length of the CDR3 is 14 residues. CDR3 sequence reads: CASSSTRQTYEQYF. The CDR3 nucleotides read TGTGCCAGCAGCTCAACTAGACAGACCTACGAGCAGTACTTC.

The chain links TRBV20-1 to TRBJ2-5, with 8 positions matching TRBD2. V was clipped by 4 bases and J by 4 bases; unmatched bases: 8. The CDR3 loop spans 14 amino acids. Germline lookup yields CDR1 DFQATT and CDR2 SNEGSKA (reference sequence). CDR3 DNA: TGCAGTGCTATAAGAGCGGGAGCATCAGAGACCCAGTACTTC. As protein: CSAIRAGASETQYF.

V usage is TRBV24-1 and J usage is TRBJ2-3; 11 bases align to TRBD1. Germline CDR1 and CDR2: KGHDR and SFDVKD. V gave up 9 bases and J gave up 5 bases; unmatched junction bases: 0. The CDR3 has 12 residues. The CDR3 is CATGTGGDTQYF. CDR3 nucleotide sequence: TGTGCCACCGGGACAGGGGGAGATACGCAGTATTTT.

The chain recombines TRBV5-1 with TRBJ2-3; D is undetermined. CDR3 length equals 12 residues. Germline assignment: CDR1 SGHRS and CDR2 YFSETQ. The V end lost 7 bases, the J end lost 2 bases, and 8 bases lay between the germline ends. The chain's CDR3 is CASRIVTDTQYF. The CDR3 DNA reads TGCGCCAGCCGTATTGTCACAGATACGCAGTATTTT.

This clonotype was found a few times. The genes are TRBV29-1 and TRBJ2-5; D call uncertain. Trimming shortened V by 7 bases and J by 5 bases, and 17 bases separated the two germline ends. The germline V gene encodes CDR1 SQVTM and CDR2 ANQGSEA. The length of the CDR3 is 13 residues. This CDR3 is CSALRGSYETQYF. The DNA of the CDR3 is TGCAGCGCCCTCCGAGGCTCCTACGAGACCCAGTACTTC.

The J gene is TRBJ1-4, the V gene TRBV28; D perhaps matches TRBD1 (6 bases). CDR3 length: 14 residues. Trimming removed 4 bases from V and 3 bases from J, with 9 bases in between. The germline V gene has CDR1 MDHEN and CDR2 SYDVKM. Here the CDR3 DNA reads TGTGCCAGCAGTTCAGGGGTGTCTAATGAAAAACTGTTTTTT. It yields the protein CASSSGVSNEKLFF.

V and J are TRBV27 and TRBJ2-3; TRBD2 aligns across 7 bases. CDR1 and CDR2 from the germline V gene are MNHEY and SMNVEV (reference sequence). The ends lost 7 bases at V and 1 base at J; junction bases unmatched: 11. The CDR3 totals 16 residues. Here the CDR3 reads CASTHIAGPGTDTQYF. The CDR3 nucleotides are TGTGCCAGCACCCATATAGCGGGCCCGGGCACAGATACGCAGTATTTT.

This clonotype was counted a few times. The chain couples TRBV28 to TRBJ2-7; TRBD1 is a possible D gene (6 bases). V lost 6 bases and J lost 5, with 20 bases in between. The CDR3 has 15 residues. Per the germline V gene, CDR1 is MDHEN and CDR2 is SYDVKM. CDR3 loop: CASRVPTGFGDEQYF. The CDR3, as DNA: TGTGCCAGCAGGGTCCCCACAGGGTTCGGGGACGAGCAGTACTTC.

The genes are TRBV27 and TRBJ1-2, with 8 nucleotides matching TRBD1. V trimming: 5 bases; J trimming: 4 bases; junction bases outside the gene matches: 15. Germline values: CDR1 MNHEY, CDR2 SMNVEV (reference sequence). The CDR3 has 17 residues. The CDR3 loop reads CASSLTGAAFLLYGYTF. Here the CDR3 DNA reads TGTGCCAGCAGTCTGACAGGGGCGGCCTTCCTCCTCTATGGCTACACCTTC.

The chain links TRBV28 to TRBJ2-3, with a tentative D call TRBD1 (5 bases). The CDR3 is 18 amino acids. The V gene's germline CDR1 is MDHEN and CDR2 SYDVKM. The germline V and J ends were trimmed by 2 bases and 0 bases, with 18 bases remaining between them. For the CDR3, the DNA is TGTGCCAGCAGTTTAATCCCAGGGCGGTGGGGTAGCACAGATACGCAGTATTTT. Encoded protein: CASSLIPGRWGSTDTQYF. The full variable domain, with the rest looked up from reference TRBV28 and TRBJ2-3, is DVKVTQSSRYLVKRTGEKVFLECVQDMDHENMFWYRQDPGLGLRLIYFSYDVKMKEKGDIPEGYSVSREKKERFSLILESASTNQTSMYLCASSLIPGRWGSTDTQYFGPGTRLTVL.

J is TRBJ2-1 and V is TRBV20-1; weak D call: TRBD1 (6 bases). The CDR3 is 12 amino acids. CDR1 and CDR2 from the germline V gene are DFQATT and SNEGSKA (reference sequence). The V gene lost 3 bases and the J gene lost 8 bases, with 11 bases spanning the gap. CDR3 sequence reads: CSARRGIHEQFF. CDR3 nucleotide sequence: TGCAGTGCTAGGAGGGGGATCCATGAGCAGTTCTTC.

CDR3 nucleotides: TGTGCCAGCAGTTACGCGGGACTAGGGTCCGAGCAGTACTTC. Protein: CASSYAGLGSEQYF. V and J are TRBV6-5 and TRBJ2-4; 8 bases are a match to TRBD2. TRBJ2-7 explains the end of the DNA better; the J call may be wrong. Germline CDR1 MNHEY, CDR2 SVGAGI. The CDR3 runs to 14 residues.